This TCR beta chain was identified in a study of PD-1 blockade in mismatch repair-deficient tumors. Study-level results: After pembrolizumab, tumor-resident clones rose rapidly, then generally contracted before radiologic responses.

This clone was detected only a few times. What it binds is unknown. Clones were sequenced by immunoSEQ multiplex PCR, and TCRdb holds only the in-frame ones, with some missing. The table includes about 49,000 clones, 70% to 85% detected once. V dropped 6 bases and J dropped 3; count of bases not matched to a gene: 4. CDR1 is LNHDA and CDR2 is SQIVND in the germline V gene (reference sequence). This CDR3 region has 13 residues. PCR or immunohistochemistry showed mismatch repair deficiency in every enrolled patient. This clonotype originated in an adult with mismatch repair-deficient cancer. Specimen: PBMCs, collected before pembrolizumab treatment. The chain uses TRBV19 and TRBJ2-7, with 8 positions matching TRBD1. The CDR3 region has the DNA TGTGCCAGTAGGTTGACAGGGGACTACGAGCAGTACTTC. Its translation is CASRLTGDYEQYF.